Sequencing of this T cell receptor (beta chain) was carried out in a study of CD8 T cells in Susac syndrome. Germline CDR1 DFQATT, CDR2 SNEGSKA (reference sequence). Trimming took off 0 bases at V and 1 base at J, with 4 bases between the two ends. CDR3 length: 13 amino acids. RNA was extracted with the RNeasy kit, and a quantity of roughly 0.45 to 1 ug was reverse transcribed using random hexamers. MiXCR, run by TCRdb on the immunoSEQ multiplex PCR reads, gives a single entry per CDR3 protein. The profile shows some 200,000 distinct CDR3 sequences, approximately 95% of them singletons. Material for sequencing was CD8+ T cells from PBMCs. The source is a human donor with Susac syndrome. The chain carries TRBV20-1 and TRBJ2-4; D ambiguous. The CDR3 region has the DNA TGCAGTGCTAGAGATTACGCCAAAAACATTCAGTACTTC. This codes for CSARDYAKNIQYF.